This is a list of T cell receptor beta chains from one sample in a study of blood T cell repertoires in COVID-19. TCRdb's copy holds only in-frame clones and misses some; the assay was immunoSEQ multiplex PCR. The data hold 300,000 to 450,000 clones, with 88% observed a single time. Sequencing was performed on PBMCs or T cells enriched from blood (not recorded which). These receptors were taken from a woman in her twenties or thirties who had been exposed to COVID-19. Both conserved end residues are part of each CDR3. D genes are given only for firm matches. For some rows the clone size is stated as once, few or many, or as a class when expanded; others skip it.

>TRBJ1-2|once|.|TRBV4-1
CASSQEGRNPGYGYTF
TGCGCCAGCAGCCAAGAGGGGAGAAATCCCGGCTATGGCTACACCTTC
>TRBJ1-2|.|TRBD1|TRBV6-5
CASSSPTGGYYYGYTF
TGTGCCAGCAGTTCGCCCACAGGGGGCTATTACTATGGCTACACCTTC
>TRBJ1-2|.|TRBD1|TRBV30
CACWTGGINTF
TGTGCCTGTTGGACAGGGGGTATCAACACCTTC
>TRBJ2-1|once|.|TRBV15
CATSRDLDSFF
TGTGCCACCAGCAGAGATCTGGACTCGTTCTTC
>TRBJ2-7|.|.|TRBV9
CASSVGGLYEQYF
TGTGCCAGCAGCGTTGGGGGACTCTACGAGCAGTACTTC
>TRBJ2-3|.|.|TRBV11-2
CASSLGGLGGTDTQYF
TGTGCCAGCAGCTTAGGGGGGCTAGGAGGCACAGATACGCAGTATTTT
>TRBJ1-5|.|.|TRBV27
CASSPRGANQPQHF
TGTGCCAGCAGTCCCAGGGGAGCTAATCAGCCCCAGCATTTT
>TRBJ2-7|many|.|TRBV5-5
CASSSPGQHYEQYF
TGTGCCAGCAGCTCCCCGGGACAACACTACGAGCAGTACTTC
>TRBJ1-2|.|TRBD1|TRBV11-3
CASSLGGQFRGYGYTF
TGTGCCAGCAGCTTGGGGGGACAGTTTCGGGGCTATGGCTACACCTTC
>TRBJ2-7|.|TRBD2|TRBV30
CAWTSFTSGSPNEQYF
TGTGCCTGGACATCATTCACTAGCGGGAGCCCCAACGAGCAGTACTTC
>TRBJ1-2|.|.|TRBV3-1/TRBV3-2
CASSQDLGGSNYGYTF
TGTGCCAGCAGCCAAGATCTTGGGGGCTCTAACTATGGCTACACCTTC
>TRBJ2-1|.|TRBD1|TRBV5-1
CASSEGAGLNEQFF
TGCGCCAGCAGTGAGGGGGCAGGGCTCAATGAGCAGTTCTTC
>TRBJ2-5|.|.|TRBV7-9
CASSSRETQYF
TGTGCCAGCAGCTCGAGGGAGACCCAGTACTTC
>TRBJ2-5|.|TRBD2|TRBV5-8
CASSLRASGRETQYF
TGTGCCAGCAGCTTGCGGGCTAGCGGGAGAGAGACCCAGTACTTC
>TRBJ2-3|.|.|TRBV9
CASSVATSSGGTDTQYF
TGTGCCAGCAGCGTAGCTACTAGCTCGGGTGGCACAGATACGCAGTATTTT
>TRBJ2-7|.|TRBD2|TRBV6-5
CASSFSAGTSSSEQYF
TGTGCCAGCAGTTTTTCCGCCGGGACTAGCTCCTCCGAGCAGTACTTC
>TRBJ2-7|.|TRBD2|TRBV7-6
CASSTPRAGENEQYF
TGTGCCAGCAGTACTCCTAGAGCGGGAGAAAACGAGCAGTACTTC
>TRBJ2-1|.|TRBD2|TRBV27
CASSSSTSGRASSYNEQFF
TGTGCCAGCAGTTCCTCTACTAGCGGGAGGGCGAGCTCCTACAATGAGCAGTTCTTC
>TRBJ1-2|.|.|TRBV15
CATSRDLGTSDYGYTF
TGTGCCACCAGCAGAGATTTAGGGACTTCGGACTATGGCTACACCTTC
>TRBJ2-1|once|TRBD2|TRBV19
CASSIGGTSLYNEQFF
TGTGCCAGTAGTATTGGGGGGACTAGTCTGTACAATGAGCAGTTCTTC
>TRBJ2-7|once|TRBD2|TRBV7-8
CASSILDGGEQYF
TGTGCCAGCAGCATATTGGACGGGGGGGAGCAGTACTTC
>TRBJ2-7|.|.|TRBV15
CATRIQTGPYEQYF
TGTGCCACCAGGATACAGACAGGCCCCTACGAGCAGTACTTC
>TRBJ2-1|.|TRBD2|TRBV29-1
CSVGEVAGVQGIGNEQFF
TGCAGCGTTGGAGAGGTAGCGGGAGTTCAAGGTATAGGGAATGAGCAGTTCTTC
>TRBJ1-4|.|TRBD1|TRBV29-1
CSAKGGGRGLLGEKLFF
TGCAGCGCCAAAGGCGGGGGCAGGGGGCTTTTAGGAGAAAAACTGTTTTTT
>TRBJ1-2|.|.|TRBV18
CASSPTWGGHNGYTF
TGTGCCAGCTCCCCCACGTGGGGGGGGCACAATGGCTACACCTTC
>TRBJ2-1|once|.|TRBV18
CASSGGPHNEQFF
TGTGCCAGCTCAGGTGGGCCGCACAATGAGCAGTTCTTC
>TRBJ2-7|.|TRBD1|TRBV27
CASRRDRGQSSYEQYF
TGTGCCAGCAGAAGGGACAGGGGGCAGAGCTCCTACGAGCAGTACTTC